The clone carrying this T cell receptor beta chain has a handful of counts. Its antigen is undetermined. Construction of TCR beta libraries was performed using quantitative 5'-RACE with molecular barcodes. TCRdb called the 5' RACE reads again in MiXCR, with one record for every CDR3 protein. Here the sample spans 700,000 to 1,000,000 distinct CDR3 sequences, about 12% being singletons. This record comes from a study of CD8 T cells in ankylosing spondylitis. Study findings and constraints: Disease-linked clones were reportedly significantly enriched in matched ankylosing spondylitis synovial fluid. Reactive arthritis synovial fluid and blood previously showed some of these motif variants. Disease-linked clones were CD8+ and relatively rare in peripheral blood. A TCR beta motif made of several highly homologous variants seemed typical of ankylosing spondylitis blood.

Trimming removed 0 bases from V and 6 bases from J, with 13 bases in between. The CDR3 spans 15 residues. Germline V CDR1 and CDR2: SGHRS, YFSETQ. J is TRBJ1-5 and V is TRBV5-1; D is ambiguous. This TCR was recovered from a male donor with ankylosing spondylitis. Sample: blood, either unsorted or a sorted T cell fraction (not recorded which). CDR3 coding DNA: TGCGCCAGCAGCTTGGAGGGAGAGGGTAGTCAGCCCCAGCATTTT. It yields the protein CASSLEGEGSQPQHF.